These 27 T cell receptor beta chains share one sample of origin, sequenced in a study of early T cells in non-severe SARS-CoV-2 infection. TCRdb passed the 5' RACE reads through MiXCR, listing each CDR3 protein once. Here the sample spans approximately 70,000 distinct CDR3 sequences, around 13% being singletons. Sequencing input: whole blood. These TCRs come from an adult who was a healthcare worker with PCR-confirmed SARS-CoV-2 infection or an uninfected control (not recorded which).

This clonotype has more than one count but fewer than ten. The chain recombines TRBV29-1 with TRBJ2-3; D might be TRBD1 or TRBD2, each matching 5 bases. Germline CDR1 and CDR2: SQVTM and ANQGSEA. The V gene lost 8 bases and the J gene lost 4 bases, with 25 bases spanning the gap. This CDR3 comprises 16 residues. The CDR3, as DNA: TGCAGCATCACACAGCAGGGCTACGACTATTCAGATACGCAGTATTTT. Protein: CSITQQGYDYSDTQYF.

The gene calls are TRBV10-3 and TRBJ2-3, with D perhaps matching TRBD1 or TRBD2 (5 bases each). This CDR3 is built from 14 residues. In germline, CDR1 is ENHRY, CDR2 SYGVKD. Trimming cost V 10 bases and J 2 bases, with 16 bases left between them. The CDR3 DNA reads as TGTGCCACCGGGGCAGGGACCCTCACAGATACGCAGTATTTT. It encodes CATGAGTLTDTQYF.

This clonotype came up many times. The germline gene is not matched at one end of the junction; a read error may be the cause. The V call is TRBV11-2, the J call TRBJ1-3; 10 positions match TRBD1. CDR3 length equals 19 residues. CDR1 SGHAT and CDR2 FQNNGV come from the germline V gene. The CDR3, as DNA: TGTGCCAGCAGCACGAAGACCGGGACAGGGGTCCTCTCTGAAAACACCATATATTTT. Protein product: CASSTKTGTGVLSENTIYF.

This clonotype showed up many times. The rearrangement links TRBV3-1 to TRBJ2-1; 8 bases align to TRBD2. V lost 2 bases, J lost 12 bases, and 15 bases stayed unmatched. Germline assignment: CDR1 LGHDT and CDR2 YNNKEL (reference sequence). The CDR3 is 16 amino acids. This CDR3 is CASSQPPSGLVLRQFF. CDR3 nucleotides: TGTGCCAGCAGCCAACCACCATCGGGACTAGTTCTACGGCAGTTCTTC.

This clonotype was counted a few times. This sequence joins TRBV18 and TRBJ2-5; TRBD2 matches at 7 bases. CDR3 length: 13 amino acids. Germline assignment: CDR1 KGHSH and CDR2 LQKENI. V was pared by 6 bases and J by 3 bases, with 4 bases of the junction left unmatched. CDR3 DNA sequence: TGTGCCAGCTCGGGCGGGGGAGAAGAGACCCAGTACTTC. Encoded protein: CASSGGGEETQYF.

The chain couples TRBV27 to TRBJ2-5; D ambiguous. This CDR3 has 11 residues. Trimming left V 4 bases short and J 3 bases short, with 3 bases between. Germline values: CDR1 MNHEY, CDR2 SMNVEV (reference sequence). The CDR3 DNA reads TGTGCCAGCAGTTCTAAAGAGACCCAGTACTTC. As protein: CASSSKETQYF.

This clonotype showed up just a few times. The chain uses TRBV7-2 and TRBJ2-3, with D perhaps TRBD1 or TRBD2 (7 bases each). The CDR3 runs to 15 residues. Germline assignment: CDR1 SGHTA and CDR2 FQGNSA. V was pared by 2 bases and J by 2 bases, with 11 bases between. The CDR3 nucleotides read TGTGCCAGCAGCTTACAGGGGGGGCACACAGATACGCAGTATTTT. Translation gives CASSLQGGHTDTQYF.

The genes are TRBV4-3 and TRBJ1-5; D not certain. Looked up from germline, CDR1 is LGHNA and CDR2 is YSLEER. This CDR3 has 16 residues. V shed 4 bases and J shed 7 bases, with 20 bases lying between them. This CDR3 is CASSPQPHQVDQPQHF. The CDR3 region has the DNA TGCGCCAGCAGCCCCCAGCCTCATCAAGTAGACCAGCCCCAGCATTTT.

In this sample, this clonotype turned up many times. V and J are TRBV29-1 and TRBJ1-1; D is possibly TRBD1 (6 bases). V was pared by 7 bases and J by 6 bases, with 15 bases between. The CDR3 extends over 12 amino acids. The germline CDR1 and CDR2 sequences are SQVTM and ANQGSEA. CDR3 region: CSGRDTGAEAFF. The CDR3 DNA reads TGCAGCGGCCGGGACACCGGGGCTGAAGCTTTCTTT. The full variable domain, with the rest looked up from reference TRBV29-1 and TRBJ1-1, is SAVISQKPSRDICQRGTSLTIQCQVDSQVTMMFWYRQQPGQSLTLIATANQGSEATYESGFVIDKFPISRPNLTFSTLTVSNMSPEDSSIYLCSGRDTGAEAFFGQGTRLTVV.

CDR3 protein: CASSRQTRLAYEQYF. CDR3 bases: TGTGCCAGCAGCCGTCAGACCCGATTGGCCTACGAGCAGTACTTC. This chain connects TRBV7-9 to TRBJ2-7; no firm D call. CDR1 is SEHNR, CDR2 FQNEAQ, per germline (reference sequence). This CDR3 has 15 amino acids. Trimming removed 5 bases from V and 2 bases from J, with 16 bases in between.

In its sample, this clonotype was seen many times. The chain employs TRBV11-2 and TRBJ2-5; D not resolved. V was cut by 1 base and J by 10 bases, with 10 bases left in between. In germline, CDR1 is SGHAT, CDR2 FQNNGV. This CDR3 contains 12 residues. CDR3 nucleotides: TGTGCCAGCAGCTTAGTCCTTGGGGACCAGTACTTC. This sequence encodes CASSLVLGDQYF. Full variable domain (missing parts from reference TRBV11-2 and TRBJ2-5): EAGVAQSPRYKIIEKRQSVAFWCNPISGHATLYWYQQILGQGPKLLIQFQNNGVVDDSQLPKDRFSAERLKGVDSTLKIQPAKLEDSAVYLCASSLVLGDQYFGPGTRLLVL.

The chain joins TRBV29-1 to TRBJ2-3; D perhaps matches TRBD1 (6 bases). Germline lookup yields CDR1 SQVTM and CDR2 ANQGSEA. This CDR3 comprises 12 residues. V gave up 8 bases and J gave up 6 bases, with 15 bases separating them. The CDR3 reads CSTRQVGDTQYF. In DNA, the CDR3 is TGCAGCACGAGACAGGTCGGGGATACGCAGTATTTT.

This clonotype came up a few times. The chain joins TRBV5-1 to TRBJ2-3; no firm D call. The CDR3 contains 15 residues. Trimming cost V 0 bases and J 0 bases, with 8 bases left between them. The V gene's germline CDR1 is SGHRS and CDR2 YFSETQ. CDR3 loop: CASSLDVTSTDTQYF. Here the CDR3 DNA reads TGCGCCAGCAGCTTGGACGTCACTAGCACAGATACGCAGTATTTT.

This clonotype came up many times. The genes are TRBV7-2 and TRBJ2-3; 12 bases are shared with TRBD2. CDR3 length equals 16 residues. Germline loops: CDR1 SGHTA, CDR2 FQGNSA. V gave up 5 bases and J gave up 11 bases; unmatched junction bases: 14. Here the CDR3 DNA reads TGTGCCAGCAGCCCCCGGCCCCCTAGCGGGGGGGCGCGGCAGTATTTT. It encodes CASSPRPPSGGARQYF.

The V and J genes are TRBV30 and TRBJ2-5; TRBD2 matches 8 bases. The CDR3 is 16 amino acids. The germline V gene encodes CDR1 GTSNPN and CDR2 SVGIG (reference sequence). The junction had 13 bases not matched to a gene; V was cut back by 3 bases and J by 4 bases. As DNA, the CDR3 is TGTGCCTGGAGCCTCCAAGGGGGACTAGGTGGAGAGACCCAGTACTTC. Protein: CAWSLQGGLGGETQYF.

The V call is TRBV6-5, the J call TRBJ2-2, with D possibly being TRBD2 (6 bases). This CDR3 has 16 residues. Per the germline V gene, CDR1 is MNHEY and CDR2 is SVGAGI. V was cut by 6 bases and J by 7 bases, with 21 bases left in between. CDR3 in amino acids: CASSPYGGRGIGELFF. The CDR3 region has the DNA TGTGCCAGCAGCCCTTACGGTGGACGCGGGATCGGGGAGCTGTTTTTT.

The gene calls are TRBV3-1 and TRBJ2-5, with no clear D. The CDR3 length is 15 residues. V was clipped by 2 bases and J by 3 bases, with 13 bases between them. Germline assignment: CDR1 LGHDT and CDR2 YNNKEL (reference sequence). Here the CDR3 DNA reads TGTGCCAGCAGCCAAATCCCGGACCGAAAAGAGACCCAGTACTTC. This sequence encodes CASSQIPDRKETQYF.

V and J are TRBV30 and TRBJ2-7; 9 positions agree with TRBD1. The CDR3 consists of 15 residues. V shed 2 bases and J 2 bases; nucleotides not matched to a gene: 7. From germline, CDR1 is GTSNPN and CDR2 SVGIG (reference sequence). CDR3 sequence reads: CAWSIGTGNPYEQYF. In DNA, the CDR3 is TGTGCCTGGAGTATAGGGACAGGGAACCCCTACGAGCAGTACTTC.

The chain links TRBV20-1 to TRBJ2-1, with 8 bases matching TRBD2. J gave up 8 bases and V 6 bases, and 3 bases lay outside the gene matches. The CDR3 spans 11 residues. Germline assignment: CDR1 DFQATT and CDR2 SNEGSKA (reference sequence). Here the CDR3 DNA reads TGCAGTGCGGCGGGGGGCTATGAGCAGTTCTTC. Translating it yields CSAAGGYEQFF.

This chain joins TRBV7-6 and TRBJ1-2; 9 bases agree with TRBD1. The CDR3 length is 16 residues. CDR1 is SGHVS and CDR2 is FNYEAQ in the germline V gene. V lost 5 bases to trimming and J lost 2 bases; unmatched junction nucleotides: 9. The chain's CDR3 is CASSHSPGTGNYGYTF. As DNA, the CDR3 is TGTGCCAGCAGCCACTCCCCCGGGACAGGGAACTATGGCTACACCTTC.

V is TRBV30 and J is TRBJ2-3; the D gene could be TRBD1 or TRBD2 (5 bases each). The V end lost 0 bases, the J end lost 2 bases, and 9 bases lay between the germline ends. Germline V gene data show CDR1 as GTSNPN and CDR2 as SVGIG (reference sequence). The CDR3 covers 14 residues. Here the CDR3 reads CAWSVPGTTDTQYF. CDR3 bases: TGTGCCTGGAGTGTACCCGGGACCACAGATACGCAGTATTTT.

This clonotype has ten or more counts. The chain couples TRBV3-1 to TRBJ1-5; no definite D call. The CDR3 extends over 11 amino acids. Germline V lookup: CDR1 LGHDT, CDR2 YNNKEL (reference sequence). The ends were cut back, 4 bases at V and 5 bases at J, with 3 bases in the middle. The CDR3 here is CASSPYQPQHF. The CDR3 nucleotides read TGTGCCAGCAGCCCCTATCAGCCCCAGCATTTT.

In its sample, this clonotype ranks as medium-sized. The chain is built from TRBV25-1 and TRBJ2-3, with D tentatively TRBD1 (6 bases). The V gene's germline CDR1 is MGHDK and CDR2 SYGVNS. This CDR3 is built from 14 residues. V lost 6 bases to trimming and J lost 2 bases, with 12 bases between them. DNA for the CDR3: TGTGCCAGCAGCGTAGGGGACAACACAGATACGCAGTATTTT. Its protein is CASSVGDNTDTQYF.

This clonotype has ten or more counts. The rearrangement links TRBV7-8 to TRBJ2-1; weak D call: TRBD2 (5 bases). In germline, CDR1 is SGHVS, CDR2 FQNEAQ. The CDR3 is 19 amino acids. Deletions cut 2 bases from V and 5 bases from J, with 25 bases between. CDR3 sequence reads: CASSLKGSRLASADNEQFF. CDR3 nucleotide sequence: TGTGCCAGCAGCTTAAAGGGCTCACGGCTAGCTTCGGCCGACAATGAGCAGTTCTTC.

The chain is built from TRBV29-1 and TRBJ1-1, with D perhaps matching TRBD1 (5 bases). V was shortened by 4 bases and J by 3 bases, with 12 bases between the two germline ends. CDR1 and CDR2 (germline): SQVTM, ANQGSEA. The CDR3 is 13 amino acids. CDR3 amino acids: CSVAAGRDTEAFF. CDR3 coding DNA: TGCAGCGTTGCGGCAGGGAGGGACACTGAAGCTTTCTTT.

Written as DNA, the CDR3 is TGTGCCAGCAGCTTGGGACTGACGGGACAGTTGAACACTGAAGCTTTCTTT. Translating gives CASSLGLTGQLNTEAFF. V usage is TRBV5-4 and J usage is TRBJ1-1; TRBD1 aligns across 7 bases. Germline V CDR1 and CDR2: SGHNT, YYREEE (reference sequence). V dropped 0 bases and J dropped 0; count of bases not matched to a gene: 8. The CDR3 runs to 17 residues.

V and J are TRBV6-1 and TRBJ2-3; 10 bases agree with TRBD2. The CDR3 covers 15 residues. Trimming took 2 bases from V and 3 from J; bases not matched to a gene: 2. Germline V gene lookup returns CDR1 MNHNS and CDR2 SASEGT. The CDR3 spells CASSEQLAGTDTQYF. The DNA of the CDR3 is TGTGCCAGCAGTGAACAACTAGCGGGGACAGATACGCAGTATTTT.